This TCR beta chain was observed in a study of shared clonotypes between healthy human individuals. For the study at large: Plates per donor: three CD4 naive, three CD4 memory, two CD8 naive, one CD8 memory.

Genomic DNA belonging to each subset was distributed in equal measure over several immunoSEQ plates. TCRdb's table, derived via immunoSEQ multiplex PCR, lists solely in-frame clones and lacks some. This sample yields about 380,000 clones, of which approximately 96% are seen a single time; 0.32% belongs to the top ten. Study-wide findings and caveats: Sequencing depth was a factor that was expected to affect clonotype sharing among donors.

Only Caucasian adults living in Nashville, Tennessee served as donors. In regard to this clone: Its specificity is unknown.

Sequences were obtained from memory CD8+ T cells sorted from blood. Subset here: CD45RO+ cells pooled with CCR7-negative TemRA cells. This receptor was obtained from a man under 40 in good health.

As DNA, the CDR3 is TGTGCCAGTACGGGACTAGCGGGAGCCTGGGGAGATACGCAGTATTTT. The encoded protein is CASTGLAGAWGDTQYF. The gene calls are TRBV19 and TRBJ2-3; 14 bases are shared with TRBD2. Germline V gene data show CDR1 as LNHDA and CDR2 as SQIVND (reference sequence). The V and J ends lost 7 bases and 5 bases, in that order; junction bases with no gene match: 8. CDR3 length: 16 residues.